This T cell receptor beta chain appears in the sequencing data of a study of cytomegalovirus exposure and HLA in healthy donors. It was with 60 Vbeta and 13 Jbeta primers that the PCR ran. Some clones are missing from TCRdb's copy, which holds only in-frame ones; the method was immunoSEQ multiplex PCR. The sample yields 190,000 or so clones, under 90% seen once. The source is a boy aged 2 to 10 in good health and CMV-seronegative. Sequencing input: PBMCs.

The CDR3 DNA is TGTGCCAGCAGCCCAATGACAGGGGCGGACTATGGCTACACCTTC. This sequence encodes CASSPMTGADYGYTF. The chain employs TRBV6-5 and TRBJ1-2; TRBD1 matches 8 bases. Trimming took 6 bases from V and 3 from J; bases not matched to a gene: 9. The length of the CDR3 is 15 residues. Germline-derived CDR1 and CDR2 are MNHEY and SVGAGI.